The T cell receptor beta chain described here comes from a study of blood T cell repertoires in COVID-19. The protocol was immunoSEQ multiplex PCR, while the TCRdb copy is restricted to in-frame clones and leaves out a portion. The repertoire holds roughly 260,000 clones, with 86% as singletons. The sequenced material came from peripheral blood. This TCR was sampled from a man aged 35 to 55 who had recovered from COVID-19.

CDR3 sequence: CATSRGHRGTNEKLFF. For the CDR3, the DNA is TGTGCCACCAGCAGAGGGCACAGGGGGACTAATGAAAAACTGTTTTTT. V usage is TRBV15 and J usage is TRBJ1-4, with 8 bases that match TRBD1. V lost 1 base to trimming and J lost 2 bases; unmatched junction nucleotides: 3. Germline CDR1 and CDR2: LNHNV and YYDKDF (reference sequence). The CDR3 runs to 16 residues.